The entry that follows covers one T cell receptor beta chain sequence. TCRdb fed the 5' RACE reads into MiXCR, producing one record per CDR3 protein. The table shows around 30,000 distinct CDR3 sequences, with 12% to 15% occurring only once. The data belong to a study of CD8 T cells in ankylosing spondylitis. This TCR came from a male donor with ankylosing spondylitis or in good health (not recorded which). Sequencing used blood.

Written as DNA, the CDR3 is TGTGCCAGCAGCCAAAAAACCCAGCATTTT. Protein sequence: CASSQKTQHF. The rearrangement uses TRBV28 and TRBJ1-5; D not certain. V lost 6 bases and J lost 11, with 8 bases in between. Germline CDR1 MDHEN, CDR2 SYDVKM. The CDR3 is 10 amino acids.